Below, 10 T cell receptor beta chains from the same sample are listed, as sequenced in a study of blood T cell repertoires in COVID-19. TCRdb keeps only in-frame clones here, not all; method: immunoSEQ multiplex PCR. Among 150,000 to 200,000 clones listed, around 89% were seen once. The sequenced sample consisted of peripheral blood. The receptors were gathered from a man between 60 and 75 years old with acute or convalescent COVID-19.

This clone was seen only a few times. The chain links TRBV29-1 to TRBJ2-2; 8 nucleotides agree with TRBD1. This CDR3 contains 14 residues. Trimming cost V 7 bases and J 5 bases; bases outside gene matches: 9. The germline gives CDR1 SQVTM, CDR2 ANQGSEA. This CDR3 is CSAQPGGWTGELFF. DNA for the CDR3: TGCAGCGCCCAGCCAGGGGGCTGGACCGGGGAGCTGTTTTTT.

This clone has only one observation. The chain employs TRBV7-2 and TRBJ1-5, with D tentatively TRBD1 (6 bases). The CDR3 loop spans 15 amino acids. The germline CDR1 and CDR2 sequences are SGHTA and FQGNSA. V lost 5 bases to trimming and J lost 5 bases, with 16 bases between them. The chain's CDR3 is CASSPRSQGHQPQHF. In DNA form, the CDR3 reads TGTGCCAGCAGCCCCAGGTCGCAGGGGCATCAGCCCCAGCATTTT.

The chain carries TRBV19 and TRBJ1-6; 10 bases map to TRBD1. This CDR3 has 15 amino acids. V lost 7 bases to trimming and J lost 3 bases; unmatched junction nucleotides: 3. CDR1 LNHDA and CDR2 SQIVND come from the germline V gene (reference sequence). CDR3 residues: CASNRDRGYNSPLHF. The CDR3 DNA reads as TGTGCCAGTAACCGGGACAGGGGCTATAATTCACCCCTCCACTTT.

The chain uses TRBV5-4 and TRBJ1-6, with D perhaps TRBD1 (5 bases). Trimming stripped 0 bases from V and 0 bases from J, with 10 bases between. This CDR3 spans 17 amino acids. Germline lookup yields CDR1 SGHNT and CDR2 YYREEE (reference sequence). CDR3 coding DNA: TGTGCCAGCAGCTTGGCCCGGGGGAGCTCCTATAATTCACCCCTCCACTTT. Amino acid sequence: CASSLARGSSYNSPLHF.

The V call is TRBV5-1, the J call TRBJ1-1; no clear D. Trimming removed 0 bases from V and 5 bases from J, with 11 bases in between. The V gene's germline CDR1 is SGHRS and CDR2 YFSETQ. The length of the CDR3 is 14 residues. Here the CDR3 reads CASSLALGGTEAFF. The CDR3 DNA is TGCGCCAGCAGCTTGGCGCTAGGTGGTACTGAAGCTTTCTTT. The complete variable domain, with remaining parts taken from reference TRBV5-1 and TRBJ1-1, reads KAGVTQTPRYLIKTRGQQVTLSCSPISGHRSVSWYQQTPGQGLQFLFEYFSETQRNKGNFPGRFSGRQFSNSRSEMNVSTLELGDSALYLCASSLALGGTEAFFGQGTRLTVV.

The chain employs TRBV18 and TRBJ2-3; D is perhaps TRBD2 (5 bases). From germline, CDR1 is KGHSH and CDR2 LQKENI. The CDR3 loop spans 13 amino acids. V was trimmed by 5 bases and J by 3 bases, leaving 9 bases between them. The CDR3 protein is CASSRTQTDTQYF. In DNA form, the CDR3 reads TGTGCCAGCTCAAGGACTCAAACAGATACGCAGTATTTT.

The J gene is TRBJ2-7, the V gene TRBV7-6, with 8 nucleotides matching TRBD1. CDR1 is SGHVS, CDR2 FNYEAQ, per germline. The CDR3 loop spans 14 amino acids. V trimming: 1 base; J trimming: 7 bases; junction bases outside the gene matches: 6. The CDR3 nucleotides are TGTGCCAGCAGCTTAGGGACAGGGTCAGGGGAGCAGTACTTC. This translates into CASSLGTGSGEQYF.

In DNA, the CDR3 is TGTGCCAGCAGTGAAACTCCCGACGGACGGGGGCCCCAGCATTTT. Translated: CASSETPDGRGPQHF. The V gene is TRBV2, the J gene TRBJ1-5; D is ambiguous. V was clipped by 2 bases and J by 9 bases, with 17 bases between them. This CDR3 is 15 amino acids long. Germline V CDR1 and CDR2: SNHLY, FYNNEI.

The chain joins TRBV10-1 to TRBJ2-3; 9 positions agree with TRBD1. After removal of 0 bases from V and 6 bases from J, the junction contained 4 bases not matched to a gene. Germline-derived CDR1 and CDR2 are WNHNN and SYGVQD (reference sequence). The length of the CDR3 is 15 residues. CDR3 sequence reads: CASSESGQGLDTQYF. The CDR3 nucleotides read TGCGCCAGCAGTGAGTCTGGACAGGGGTTGGATACGCAGTATTTT.

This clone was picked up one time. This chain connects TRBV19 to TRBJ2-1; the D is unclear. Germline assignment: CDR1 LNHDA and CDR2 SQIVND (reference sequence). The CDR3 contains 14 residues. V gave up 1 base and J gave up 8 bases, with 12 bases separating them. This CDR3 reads CASSIGARTDEQFF. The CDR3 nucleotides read TGTGCCAGTAGTATAGGGGCACGTACCGATGAGCAGTTCTTC.